The 22 T cell receptor beta chains below were found in one sample sequenced in a study of OX40 agonist ivuxolimab in advanced cancers. Here immunoSEQ multiplex PCR was the method, and the copy in TCRdb shows in-frame clones only, minus some. Among tens of thousands of clones listed, around 83% were seen once. Source: CD4+ or CD8+ T cells sorted from blood, taken in a trial of the OX40 agonist ivuxolimab. Receptor source: an adult with an advanced solid tumor such as melanoma, head and neck, liver or kidney cancer.

This clone was observed a few times. This chain's CDR3 is CASSLGGRDTEAFF. The CDR3 DNA follows: TGTGCCAGCAGCCTAGGGGGTAGGGACACTGAAGCTTTCTTT. The V call is TRBV7-2, the J call TRBJ1-1, with D possibly TRBD1 on 6 matching bases. V was pared by 5 bases and J by 3 bases, with 13 bases between. The germline V gene has CDR1 SGHTA and CDR2 FQGNSA. The CDR3 is made up of 14 amino acids.

CDR3 DNA: TGTGCCATCACCCCAAGACAGGATAATTCACCCCTCCACTTT. This encodes CAITPRQDNSPLHF. The chain uses TRBV10-3 and TRBJ1-6; D might be TRBD1 (6 bases). Trimming shortened V by 7 bases and J by 5 bases, and 12 bases separated the two germline ends. The germline CDR1 and CDR2 sequences are ENHRY and SYGVKD. The CDR3 covers 14 residues.

Here the CDR3 DNA reads TGTGCCAGTAGAGGACAGGGAAGGCAGTTCTTC. Its protein product is CASRGQGRQFF. This chain links TRBV19 with TRBJ2-1; TRBD1 matches 8 bases. The V segment lost 6 bases and the J segment 12 bases; nucleotides outside the gene matches: 4. This CDR3 has 11 amino acids. Germline V lookup: CDR1 LNHDA, CDR2 SQIVND (reference sequence). Combining the CDR3 with reference TRBV19 and TRBJ2-1 gives the whole variable domain DGGITQSPKYLFRKEGQNVTLSCEQNLNHDAMYWYRQDPGQGLRLIYYSQIVNDFQKGDIAEGYSVSREKKESFPLTVTSAQKNPTAFYLCASRGQGRQFFGPGTRLTVL.

For the CDR3, the DNA is TGTGCCACCCGCGCTGAGTCCTATGGCTACACCTTC. Its translation is CATRAESYGYTF. The chain recombines TRBV10-3 with TRBJ1-2, with no clear D. CDR1 is ENHRY and CDR2 is SYGVKD in the germline V gene. There are 12 residues in the CDR3. Between the trimmed V and J ends, which lost 10 bases and 4 bases, there was a span of 13 bases.

The rearrangement joins TRBV7-3 to TRBJ1-1, with 8 bases aligning to TRBD1. V shed 2 bases, J shed 1 base, and the junction held 3 bases outside the gene matches. This CDR3 is 15 amino acids long. Germline V lookup: CDR1 SGHTA, CDR2 FQGTGA. CDR3 in DNA: TGTGCCAGCAGCTTATCAGGGGGCCCGAACACTGAAGCTTTCTTT. Residues: CASSLSGGPNTEAFF.

J is TRBJ1-1 and V is TRBV2, with no clear D. The V end lost 7 bases, the J end lost 3 bases, and 15 bases lay between the germline ends. Germline CDR1 SNHLY, CDR2 FYNNEI. This CDR3 comprises 14 residues. This CDR3 reads CASTLEGSYTEAFF. The CDR3 nucleotides are TGTGCCAGCACCCTCGAGGGTAGTTACACTGAAGCTTTCTTT. Drawing the rest from reference TRBV2 and TRBJ1-1, the complete variable domain is EPEVTQTPSHQVTQMGQEVILRCVPISNHLYFYWYRQILGQKVEFLVSFYNNEISEKSEIFDDQFSVERPDGSNFTLKIRSTKLEDSAMYFCASTLEGSYTEAFFGQGTRLTVV.

This clone was observed once. The chain couples TRBV6-1 to TRBJ2-1; weak D call: TRBD1 (6 bases). This CDR3 spans 13 amino acids. Looked up from germline, CDR1 is MNHNS and CDR2 is SASEGT. The ends were cut back, 6 bases at V and 9 bases at J, with 15 bases in the middle. Written as DNA, the CDR3 is TGTGCCAGCAGGGCCCTGGACAGTTCTGAGCAGTTCTTC. This encodes CASRALDSSEQFF.

A few counts support this clone. The chain carries TRBV7-9 and TRBJ1-5; no clear D. V was cut by 3 bases and J by 4 bases, with 4 bases left in between. Per germline, CDR1 SEHNR and CDR2 FQNEAQ (reference sequence). The CDR3 contains 12 residues. The CDR3 reads CASSFLNQPQHF. CDR3 sequence (DNA): TGTGCCAGCAGCTTTTTGAATCAGCCCCAGCATTTT.

V and J are TRBV7-2 and TRBJ2-1; 8 nucleotides agree with TRBD1. V dropped 7 bases and J dropped 6; count of bases not matched to a gene: 5. The germline V gene has CDR1 SGHTA and CDR2 FQGNSA. This CDR3 spans 13 amino acids. The CDR3 DNA reads as TGTGCCAGCAAGCAGGGGGCGGGCAATGAGCAGTTCTTC. Amino acid sequence: CASKQGAGNEQFF.

The chain couples TRBV7-3 to TRBJ2-2, with D perhaps given as TRBD1 or TRBD2 (5 bases each). V shed 4 bases and J shed 0 bases, with 9 bases lying between them. CDR3 size: 15 residues. Looked up from germline, CDR1 is SGHTA and CDR2 is FQGTGA. CDR3 in amino acids: CASSSGTANTGELFF. The CDR3, as DNA: TGTGCCAGCAGCTCAGGGACGGCGAACACCGGGGAGCTGTTTTTT.

The genes are TRBV14 and TRBJ2-5, with TRBD2 matching over 8 bases. CDR1 and CDR2 (germline): SGHDN, FVKESK. Unmatched junction bases numbered 11, after V lost 0 bases and J lost 5 bases. This CDR3 has 17 amino acids. This CDR3 reads CASSQDLSGGRRETQYF. CDR3 coding DNA: TGTGCCAGCAGCCAAGACCTTTCGGGGGGGAGAAGGGAGACCCAGTACTTC.

The V and J genes are TRBV6-4 and TRBJ1-1; D uncertain. Trimming removed 3 bases at V and 4 bases at J, with 9 bases between. This CDR3 contains 13 residues. Looked up from germline, CDR1 is MRHNA and CDR2 is SNTAGT. The CDR3 protein is CASSEEIGTEAFF. In DNA form, the CDR3 reads TGTGCCAGCAGTGAGGAGATAGGCACTGAAGCTTTCTTT.

The J gene is TRBJ2-6, the V gene TRBV6-6; no reliable D call. There are 15 residues in the CDR3. Between the trimmed V and J ends, which lost 1 base and 4 bases, there was a span of 8 bases. From germline, CDR1 is MNHNY and CDR2 SVGAGI (reference sequence). The CDR3, as DNA: TGTGCCAGCAGTTACTGGGCGGCAGGGGCCAACGTCCTGACTTTC. Translating gives CASSYWAAGANVLTF.

This clone was recorded only once. This chain joins TRBV5-6 and TRBJ1-2; 8 nucleotides line up with TRBD1. The CDR3 length is 13 residues. CDR1 is SGHDT and CDR2 is YYEEEE in the germline V gene. With V trimmed by 2 bases and J by 4 bases, 1 base remained unmatched. Written as DNA, the CDR3 is TGTGCCAGCAGCTTCGGACAGGGCTATGGCTACACCTTC. This sequence encodes CASSFGQGYGYTF.

This rearrangement joins TRBV19 to TRBJ2-1; the match to TRBD2 covers 7 bases. Trimming cost V 9 bases and J 3 bases; bases outside gene matches: 8. Germline V gene sequence: CDR1 LNHDA, CDR2 SQIVND (reference sequence). This CDR3 spans 14 amino acids. The CDR3 spells CASQSSGYYNEQFF. The CDR3 DNA sequence: TGTGCCAGCCAATCTAGCGGCTACTACAATGAGCAGTTCTTC.

The V and J genes are TRBV5-1 and TRBJ2-1; 10 bases map to TRBD2. With 5 bases clipped from V and 8 bases from J, the junction kept 7 bases outside the gene matches. Germline lookup yields CDR1 SGHRS and CDR2 YFSETQ. The length of the CDR3 is 14 residues. CDR3 nucleotides: TGCGCCAGCAGGAGCGGGGGGGCCTTGGATGAGCAGTTCTTC. This encodes CASRSGGALDEQFF.

The chain has TRBV5-4 and TRBJ1-5; D gene unclear. The CDR3 spans 16 residues. The germline V gene has CDR1 SGHNT and CDR2 YYREEE (reference sequence). Trimming pared 5 bases from V and 1 base from J, leaving 16 bases between. The DNA for the CDR3 is TGTGCCAGCAGTTCCCCCGTGGGTAAGAGCAATCAGCCCCAGCATTTT. It codes for CASSSPVGKSNQPQHF.

This clone was seen only a few times. This chain's CDR3 is CASSLSDRGQGYTF. Here the CDR3 DNA reads TGTGCCAGCAGCTTATCGGACAGGGGGCAAGGCTACACCTTC. The chain links TRBV5-8 to TRBJ1-2; 11 bases match TRBD1. This CDR3 comprises 14 residues. The germline V gene has CDR1 SGHTS and CDR2 YDEGEE. V trimming: 2 bases; J trimming: 8 bases; junction bases outside the gene matches: 5.

V gene TRBV11-2 combines with J gene TRBJ2-7; 9 nucleotides align to TRBD1. Trimming took 5 bases from V and 6 from J; bases not matched to a gene: 8. This CDR3 contains 14 residues. CDR1 and CDR2 from the germline V gene are SGHAT and FQNNGV. The CDR3 DNA follows: TGTGCCAGCAGCCCCGGGGACAGGGACGGCGAGCAGTACTTC. The encoded protein is CASSPGDRDGEQYF. The full variable domain, completed using reference TRBV11-2 and TRBJ2-7, is EAGVAQSPRYKIIEKRQSVAFWCNPISGHATLYWYQQILGQGPKLLIQFQNNGVVDDSQLPKDRFSAERLKGVDSTLKIQPAKLEDSAVYLCASSPGDRDGEQYFGPGTRLTVT.

The V gene is TRBV21-1, the J gene TRBJ1-4; the table's D call, TRBD1, was not checked against the DNA. TRBV21-1 is termed a pseudogene. CDR3 size: 17 residues. CDR3 loop: CASSKRPMGHHGEKLFF. For the CDR3, the DNA is TGTGCCAGCAGCAAACGGCCGATGGGGCACCATGGCGAAAAACTGTTTTTT.

This clone was picked up one time. The V gene is TRBV9, the J gene TRBJ2-1, with unresolved D. CDR1 SGDLS and CDR2 YYNGEE come from the germline V gene. The CDR3 runs to 15 residues. V lost 3 bases and J lost 4, with 14 bases in between. CDR3 nucleotides: TGTGCCAGCAGCGCGGATCCGCTACTTTACAATGAGCAGTTCTTC. It encodes CASSADPLLYNEQFF.

The count of this clone is one. The CDR3 region is CASGFLNDEQYF. The CDR3 nucleotides read TGTGCCAGCGGATTCCTTAACGACGAGCAGTACTTC. This chain connects TRBV28 to TRBJ2-7; the D is unclear. The germline gives CDR1 MDHEN, CDR2 SYDVKM. The CDR3 length is 12 residues. Trimming removed 8 bases at V and 5 bases at J, with 13 bases between.